These 20 T cell receptor beta chains originate from one sample sequenced in a study of shared clonotypes between healthy human individuals. The method was immunoSEQ multiplex PCR; TCRdb's version includes in-frame clones alone and lacks a portion of them. The data hold about 580,000 clones, with 95% to 98% observed a single time. Naive CD8 cells lacked CD45RO, underwent positive selection for CCR7 and left out terminally differentiated effector memory CD45RA+ cells. The material sequenced was naive CD8+ T cells sorted from blood. The receptors stem from a man aged 25-45 years in good health.

The chain joins TRBV28 to TRBJ1-1; TRBD1 aligns across 9 bases. Germline-derived CDR1 and CDR2 are MDHEN and SYDVKM. The CDR3 is 14 amino acids. The J segment lost 6 bases and the V segment lost 5 bases, leaving 7 bases of the junction unmatched. The CDR3 DNA is TGTGCCAGCAGTCCACCCGGGACAGGGCCTGAAGCTTTCTTT. Residues: CASSPPGTGPEAFF.

The gene calls are TRBV28 and TRBJ1-4, with D perhaps TRBD1 (6 bases). CDR1 and CDR2 from the germline V gene are MDHEN and SYDVKM. V lost 5 bases to trimming and J lost 0 bases, with 16 bases between them. CDR3 size: 17 residues. The CDR3 coding sequence is TGTGCCAGCAGTATAAGGGGGTCCTATGCAACTAATGAAAAACTGTTTTTT. Protein sequence: CASSIRGSYATNEKLFF.

The chain is built from TRBV4-3 and TRBJ2-3; either TRBD1 or TRBD2 may supply D (6 bases each). There are 21 residues in the CDR3. Per the germline V gene, CDR1 is LGHNA and CDR2 is YSLEER. With 1 base removed from V and 3 bases from J, the gap between germline ends came to 29 bases. The chain's CDR3 is CASSQVKLQGIAELRTDTQYF. The CDR3, as DNA: TGCGCCAGCAGCCAAGTCAAGCTCCAGGGGATAGCGGAGTTGAGGACAGATACGCAGTATTTT.

The rearrangement links TRBV29-1 to TRBJ1-5; the D is unclear. Trimming took 6 bases from V and 0 from J, leaving 18 bases between them. CDR3 length: 16 amino acids. Germline-derived CDR1 and CDR2 are SQVTM and ANQGSEA. The CDR3 DNA sequence: TGCAGCGTCGTTATAACTAATGGTGATAGCAATCAGCCCCAGCATTTT. This encodes CSVVITNGDSNQPQHF.

The chain employs TRBV9 and TRBJ2-1, with 8 bases that match TRBD2. Trimming took 5 bases from V and 3 from J; bases not matched to a gene: 4. The CDR3 spans 14 residues. CDR1 is SGDLS, CDR2 YYNGEE, per germline. DNA for the CDR3: TGTGCCAGCAGACTAGCGGCTGACTACAATGAGCAGTTCTTC. Its translation: CASRLAADYNEQFF.

This chain uses TRBV7-9 with TRBJ2-5; 9 bases agree with TRBD1. CDR3 length: 17 amino acids. Per the germline V gene, CDR1 is SEHNR and CDR2 is FQNEAQ (reference sequence). V dropped 0 bases and J dropped 2; count of bases not matched to a gene: 7. The DNA of the CDR3 is TGTGCCAGCAGCTTAGCGGGACAGGGAGAAGTACAAGAGACCCAGTACTTC. Amino acid sequence: CASSLAGQGEVQETQYF.

Remarks on this clone: The same CDR3 arises from other DNA sequences in this sample as well. The rearrangement joins TRBV29-1 to TRBJ2-2, with D unresolved. This CDR3 has 12 residues. Between the trimmed V and J ends, which lost 2 bases and 5 bases, there was a span of 6 bases. Looked up from germline, CDR1 is SQVTM and CDR2 is ANQGSEA. CDR3: CSVESGTGELFF. The DNA of the CDR3 is TGCAGCGTTGAAAGTGGGACCGGGGAGCTGTTTTTT.

The chain combines TRBV5-8 with TRBJ2-7, with 8 bases matching TRBD1. This CDR3 contains 14 residues. V lost 9 bases to trimming and J lost 0 bases; unmatched junction nucleotides: 8. Germline assignment: CDR1 SGHTS and CDR2 YDEGEE. Written as DNA, the CDR3 is TGTGCCACCTTCTCCAGGGGGCTCTCCTACGAGCAGTACTTC. Protein product: CATFSRGLSYEQYF. Combining the CDR3 with reference TRBV5-8 and TRBJ2-7 gives the whole variable domain EAGVTQSPTHLIKTRGQQATLRCSPISGHTSVYWYQQALGLGLQFLLWYDEGEERNRGNFPPRFSGRQFPNYSSELNVNALELEDSALYLCATFSRGLSYEQYFGPGTRLTVT.

The chain couples TRBV29-1 to TRBJ2-1; 13 positions match TRBD2. The CDR3 contains 16 residues. J gave up 2 bases and V 3 bases, and 4 bases lay outside the gene matches. From germline, CDR1 is SQVTM and CDR2 ANQGSEA. In nucleotides, the CDR3 is TGCAGCGTTGAGGGGACTAGCGGGACTACCTACAATGAGCAGTTCTTC. Its translation: CSVEGTSGTTYNEQFF.

This chain connects TRBV7-9 to TRBJ2-7, with 7 bases aligning to TRBD1. The CDR3 runs 14 residues. V shed 3 bases and J 4 bases; nucleotides not matched to a gene: 6. Germline-derived CDR1 and CDR2 are SEHNR and FQNEAQ (reference sequence). The CDR3 loop reads CASSFDRAPYEQYF. The CDR3 DNA is TGTGCCAGCAGCTTCGACAGGGCACCATACGAGCAGTACTTC.

V usage is TRBV7-8 and J usage is TRBJ2-7; 8 bases fit TRBD2. This CDR3 is 17 amino acids long. Trimming cost V 1 base and J 1 base; bases outside gene matches: 9. In germline, CDR1 is SGHVS, CDR2 FQNEAQ. The CDR3 loop is CASSLVVSGTRSYEQYF. The CDR3 coding sequence is TGTGCCAGCAGCTTAGTCGTTAGCGGGACTCGGTCCTACGAGCAGTACTTC.

V and J are TRBV28 and TRBJ2-2; no definite D call. Trimming pared 8 bases from V and 2 bases from J, leaving 3 bases between. This CDR3 is 11 amino acids long. Germline V gene sequence: CDR1 MDHEN, CDR2 SYDVKM. CDR3 DNA sequence: TGTGCCAGCGGCAACACCGGGGAGCTGTTTTTT. Its protein product is CASGNTGELFF.

The chain has TRBV28 and TRBJ2-7; D perhaps matches TRBD2 (6 bases). This CDR3 spans 14 amino acids. Deletions cut 2 bases from V and 1 base from J, with 9 bases between. In germline, CDR1 is MDHEN, CDR2 SYDVKM. The CDR3, as DNA: TGTGCCAGCAGTTTAGTTGGGGGGTCCTACGAGCAGTACTTC. Amino acids: CASSLVGGSYEQYF. Full variable domain (missing parts from reference TRBV28 and TRBJ2-7): DVKVTQSSRYLVKRTGEKVFLECVQDMDHENMFWYRQDPGLGLRLIYFSYDVKMKEKGDIPEGYSVSREKKERFSLILESASTNQTSMYLCASSLVGGSYEQYFGPGTRLTVT.

This sequence joins TRBV29-1 and TRBJ1-3, with D uncertain. Trimming removed 4 bases at V and 3 bases at J, with 7 bases between. The CDR3 has 12 residues. Germline CDR1 SQVTM, CDR2 ANQGSEA. The CDR3 sequence: CSVAEIGNTIYF. As DNA, the CDR3 is TGCAGCGTTGCCGAAATTGGAAACACCATATATTTT.

The table lists this clone with a count of one. V gene TRBV5-4 combines with J gene TRBJ1-2; D is uncertain. CDR1 is SGHNT and CDR2 is YYREEE in the germline V gene (reference sequence). The CDR3 is 15 amino acids. With 4 bases removed from V and 8 bases from J, the gap between germline ends came to 21 bases. CDR3 DNA: TGTGCCAGCAGCCCCCGGACCGGAAAAATGAGCGGCTACACCTTC. Translating gives CASSPRTGKMSGYTF.

J is TRBJ2-7 and V is TRBV7-9; D might be TRBD1 or TRBD2, each matching 5 bases. This CDR3 has 16 residues. The ends were cut back, 5 bases at V and 4 bases at J, with 21 bases in the middle. Germline values: CDR1 SEHNR, CDR2 FQNEAQ (reference sequence). This CDR3 is CASSLPYGGALYEQYF. CDR3 nucleotide sequence: TGTGCCAGCAGCCTCCCATATGGGGGAGCACTTTACGAGCAGTACTTC.

The chain recombines TRBV18 with TRBJ2-3, with 13 bases that match TRBD2. The CDR3 is made up of 17 amino acids. Trimming cost V 3 bases and J 3 bases; bases outside gene matches: 6. Germline values: CDR1 KGHSH, CDR2 LQKENI. CDR3 sequence: CASSPRTSGSFTDTQYF. As DNA, the CDR3 is TGTGCCAGCTCACCCCGGACTAGCGGGAGTTTTACAGATACGCAGTATTTT.

This chain links TRBV7-9 with TRBJ2-7, with 8 bases that match TRBD1. CDR3 length equals 16 residues. Trimming took 5 bases from V and 2 from J; bases not matched to a gene: 11. Germline CDR1 is SEHNR and CDR2 is FQNEAQ (reference sequence). CDR3 residues: CASSAAGTGKAYEQYF. In nucleotides, the CDR3 is TGTGCCAGCAGCGCCGCCGGGACAGGAAAGGCCTACGAGCAGTACTTC.

The V gene is TRBV7-9, the J gene TRBJ1-2, with 10 nucleotides matching TRBD1. Germline V gene sequence: CDR1 SEHNR, CDR2 FQNEAQ (reference sequence). Unmatched junction bases numbered 2, after V lost 5 bases and J lost 2 bases. There are 14 residues in the CDR3. Here the CDR3 DNA reads TGTGCCAGCAGCCGACAGGGGGCCAACTATGGCTACACCTTC. It translates to CASSRQGANYGYTF.

The V and J genes are TRBV11-2 and TRBJ2-5, with D tentatively TRBD1 (5 bases). This CDR3 region has 15 residues. Trimming cost V 6 bases and J 4 bases, with 18 bases left between them. CDR1 SGHAT and CDR2 FQNNGV come from the germline V gene. CDR3 sequence reads: CASSDEDTPGETQYF. The CDR3 bases are TGTGCCAGCAGTGATGAGGACACCCCGGGAGAGACCCAGTACTTC. Complete variable domain (other parts from reference TRBV11-2 and TRBJ2-5): EAGVAQSPRYKIIEKRQSVAFWCNPISGHATLYWYQQILGQGPKLLIQFQNNGVVDDSQLPKDRFSAERLKGVDSTLKIQPAKLEDSAVYLCASSDEDTPGETQYFGPGTRLLVL.